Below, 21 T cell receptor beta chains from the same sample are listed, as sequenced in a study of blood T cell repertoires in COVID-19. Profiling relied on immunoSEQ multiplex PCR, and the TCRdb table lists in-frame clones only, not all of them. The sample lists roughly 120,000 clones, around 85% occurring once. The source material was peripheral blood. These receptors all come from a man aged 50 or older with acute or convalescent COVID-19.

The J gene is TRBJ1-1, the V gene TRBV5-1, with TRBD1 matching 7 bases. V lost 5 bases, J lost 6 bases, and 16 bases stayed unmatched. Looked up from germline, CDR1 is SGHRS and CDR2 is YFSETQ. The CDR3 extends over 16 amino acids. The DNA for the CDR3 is TGCGCCAGCAGTCAGGGGGTGTTAATGGGTAGCCCTGAAGCTTTCTTT. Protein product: CASSQGVLMGSPEAFF.

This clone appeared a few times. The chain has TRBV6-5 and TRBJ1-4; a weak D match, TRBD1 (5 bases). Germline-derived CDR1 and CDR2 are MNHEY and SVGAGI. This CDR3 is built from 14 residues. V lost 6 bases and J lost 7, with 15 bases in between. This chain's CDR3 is CASSREVAVEKLFF. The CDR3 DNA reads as TGTGCCAGCAGCAGGGAAGTGGCGGTTGAAAAACTGTTTTTT.

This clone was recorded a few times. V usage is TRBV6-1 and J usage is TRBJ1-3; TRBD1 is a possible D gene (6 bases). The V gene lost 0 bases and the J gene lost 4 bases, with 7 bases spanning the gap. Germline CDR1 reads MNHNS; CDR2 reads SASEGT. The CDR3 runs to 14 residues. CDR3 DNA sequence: TGTGCCAGCAGTGAAGCCGGGACAGGAAACACCATATATTTT. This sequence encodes CASSEAGTGNTIYF.

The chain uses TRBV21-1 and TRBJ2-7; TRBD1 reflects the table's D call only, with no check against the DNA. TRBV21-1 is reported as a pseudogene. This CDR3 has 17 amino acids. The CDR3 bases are TGTGCCAGCAGCACCTATTCCACAGGGGGGATCTCCTACGAGCAGTACTTC. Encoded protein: CASSTYSTGGISYEQYF.

Here the CDR3 DNA reads TGTGCCAGCAGCTTGGACAGGGTTCGAGCCGGGGAGCTGTTTTTT. As protein: CASSLDRVRAGELFF. The gene calls are TRBV7-2 and TRBJ2-2, with 8 bases aligning to TRBD1. CDR1 and CDR2 (germline): SGHTA, FQGNSA. The CDR3 covers 15 residues. With 3 bases clipped from V and 6 bases from J, the junction kept 6 bases outside the gene matches.

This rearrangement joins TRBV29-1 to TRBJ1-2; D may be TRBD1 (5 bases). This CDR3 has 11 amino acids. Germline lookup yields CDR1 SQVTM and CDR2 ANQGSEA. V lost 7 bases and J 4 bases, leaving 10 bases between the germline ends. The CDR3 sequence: CSDSDSYGYTF. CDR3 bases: TGCAGCGACTCAGACAGCTATGGCTACACCTTC.

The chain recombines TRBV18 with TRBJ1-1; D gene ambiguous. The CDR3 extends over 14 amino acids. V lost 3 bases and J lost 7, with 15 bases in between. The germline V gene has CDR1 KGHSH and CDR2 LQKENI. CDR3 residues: CASSPISVSFEAFF. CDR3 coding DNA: TGTGCCAGCTCACCTATTTCTGTGAGCTTTGAAGCTTTCTTT.

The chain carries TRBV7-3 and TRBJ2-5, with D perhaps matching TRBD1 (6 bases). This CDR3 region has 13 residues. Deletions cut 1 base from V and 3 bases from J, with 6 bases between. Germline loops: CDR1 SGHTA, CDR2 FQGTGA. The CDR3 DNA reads TGTGCCAGCAGCTTAAACAGGGAAGAGACCCAGTACTTC. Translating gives CASSLNREETQYF.

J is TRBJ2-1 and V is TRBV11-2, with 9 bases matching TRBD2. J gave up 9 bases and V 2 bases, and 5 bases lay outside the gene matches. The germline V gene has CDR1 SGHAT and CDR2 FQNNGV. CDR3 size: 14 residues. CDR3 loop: CASSLQASGAEQFF. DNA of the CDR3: TGTGCCAGCAGCTTACAGGCTAGCGGGGCTGAGCAGTTCTTC.

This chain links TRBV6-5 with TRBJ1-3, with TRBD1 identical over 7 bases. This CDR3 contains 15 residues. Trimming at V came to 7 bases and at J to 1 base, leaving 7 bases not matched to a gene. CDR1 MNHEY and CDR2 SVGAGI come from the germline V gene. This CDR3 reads CASTDRADSGNTIYF. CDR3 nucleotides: TGTGCCAGCACCGACAGGGCCGATTCTGGAAACACCATATATTTT.

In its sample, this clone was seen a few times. The CDR3 DNA is TGTGCCAGCAGCCAGCCGGGAGTGGAGACCCAGTACTTC. This encodes CASSQPGVETQYF. The rearrangement joins TRBV3-1 (or the pseudogene TRBV3-2) to TRBJ2-5; perhaps TRBD2 as D (6 bases). CDR3 length equals 13 residues. Trimming took 3 bases from V and 5 from J, leaving 10 bases between them. Germline CDR1 is LGHDT and CDR2 is YNNKEL (reference sequence).

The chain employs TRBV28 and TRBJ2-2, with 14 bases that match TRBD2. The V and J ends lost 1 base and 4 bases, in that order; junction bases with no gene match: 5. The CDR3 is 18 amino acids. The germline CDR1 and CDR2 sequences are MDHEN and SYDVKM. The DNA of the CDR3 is TGTGCCAGCAGTTTATTGGGACTAGCGGGAGTTGTCACCGGGGAGCTGTTTTTT. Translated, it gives CASSLLGLAGVVTGELFF.

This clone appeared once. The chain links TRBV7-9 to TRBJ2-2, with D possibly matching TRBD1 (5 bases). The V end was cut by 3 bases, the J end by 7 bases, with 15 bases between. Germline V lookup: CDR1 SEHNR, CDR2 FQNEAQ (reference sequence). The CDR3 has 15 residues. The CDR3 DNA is TGTGCCAGCAGCTTCTCCCAAAGGGGAATCGGGGAGCTGTTTTTT. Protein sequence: CASSFSQRGIGELFF.

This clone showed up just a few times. This CDR3 reads CSASETSGTSGQYF. In nucleotides, the CDR3 is TGCAGTGCTAGTGAAACTAGCGGGACCTCCGGGCAGTACTTC. The chain has TRBV20-1 and TRBJ2-7; 10 bases agree with TRBD2. CDR3 length equals 14 residues. Germline V CDR1 and CDR2: DFQATT, SNEGSKA (reference sequence). J gave up 9 bases and V 3 bases, and 11 bases lay outside the gene matches.

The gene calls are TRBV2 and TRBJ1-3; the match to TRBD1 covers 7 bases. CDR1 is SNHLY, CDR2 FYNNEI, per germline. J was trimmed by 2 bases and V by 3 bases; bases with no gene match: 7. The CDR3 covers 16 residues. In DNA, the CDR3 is TGTGCCAGCAGTGATCGTCGACAGGGCCCTGGAAACACCATATATTTT. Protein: CASSDRRQGPGNTIYF.

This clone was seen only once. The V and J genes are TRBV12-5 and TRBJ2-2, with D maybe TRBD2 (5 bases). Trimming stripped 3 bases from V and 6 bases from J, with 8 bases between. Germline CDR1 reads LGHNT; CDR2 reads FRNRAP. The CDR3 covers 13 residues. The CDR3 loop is CASGFQRAGELFF. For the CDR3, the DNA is TGTGCTAGTGGTTTCCAGAGGGCCGGGGAGCTGTTTTTT.

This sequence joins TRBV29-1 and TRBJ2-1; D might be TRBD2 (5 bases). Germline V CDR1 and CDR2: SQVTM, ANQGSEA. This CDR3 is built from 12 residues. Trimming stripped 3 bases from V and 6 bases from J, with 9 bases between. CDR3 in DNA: TGCAGCGTTGACTATCGGGGCAATGAGCAGTTCTTC. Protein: CSVDYRGNEQFF.

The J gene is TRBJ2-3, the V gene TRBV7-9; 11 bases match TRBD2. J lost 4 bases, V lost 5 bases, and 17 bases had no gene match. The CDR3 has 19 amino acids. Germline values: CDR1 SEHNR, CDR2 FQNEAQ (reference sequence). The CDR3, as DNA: TGTGCCAGCAGCCCAAGACTAGCGGGGAAGTTTGGTAAAGCAGATACGCAGTATTTT. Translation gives CASSPRLAGKFGKADTQYF.

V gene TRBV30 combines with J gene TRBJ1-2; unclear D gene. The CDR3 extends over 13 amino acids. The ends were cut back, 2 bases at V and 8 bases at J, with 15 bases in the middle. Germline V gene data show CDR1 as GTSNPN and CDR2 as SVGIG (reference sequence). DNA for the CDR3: TGTGCCTGGAGTAATTTGGGTCTGGGCGGCTACACCTTC. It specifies CAWSNLGLGGYTF.

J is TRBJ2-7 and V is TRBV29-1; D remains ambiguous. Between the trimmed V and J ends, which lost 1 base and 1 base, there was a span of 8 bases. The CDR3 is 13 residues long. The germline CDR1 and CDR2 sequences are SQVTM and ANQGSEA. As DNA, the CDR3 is TGCAGCGTTGAAGTGGAGTCGTCCTACGAGCAGTACTTC. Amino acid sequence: CSVEVESSYEQYF.

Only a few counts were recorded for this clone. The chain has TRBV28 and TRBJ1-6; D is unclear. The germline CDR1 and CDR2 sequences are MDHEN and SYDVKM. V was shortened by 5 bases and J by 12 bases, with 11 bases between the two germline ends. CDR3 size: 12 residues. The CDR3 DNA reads TGTGCCAGCAGTGGCCCTCGGGGACCCCTCCACTTT. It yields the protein CASSGPRGPLHF.